These T cell receptor beta chains were read from a single sample in a study of T cell repertoires in cytomegalovirus infection. MiXCR, applied by TCRdb to the reads, yields one record per CDR3 protein. The table includes about 740,000 distinct CDR3 sequences, 35% to 45% detected once. The sequencing input was PBMCs. Receptors originate from a human donor in good health (CMV status not recorded). Some clones in this sample may be carry-over from other donors' samples. Both conserved end residues are part of each CDR3. The D gene is left open where the match is weak. Size tells how often a clone was seen (once, few, many) or the class of an expanded clone, and some rows leave it out.

>NA|few|TRBJ1-2|TRBV11-1
TGTGCCAGCAGCTACCCGACTGGTTGGGGCTACACCTTC
CASSYPTGWGYTF
>NA|few|TRBJ2-7|TRBV7-9
TGTGCCAGCAGTCCCGGGAAGAGTCCAGAAGAGCAGTACTTC
CASSPGKSPEEQYF
>NA|NA|TRBJ1-6|TRBV12-3/TRBV12-4
TGTGCCAGCACCCCAGGGAGCTCCTATAATTCACCCCTCCACTTT
CASTPGSSYNSPLHF
>NA|NA|TRBJ1-1|TRBV11-2
TGTGCCAGCAGCTTACCGGGGCCAACGGGTGAAGCTTTCTTT
CASSLPGPTGEAFF
>TRBD1|NA|TRBJ2-5|TRBV19
TGTGCCAGTAGTGCGGGACAGGGTGGGGGGACCCAGTACTTC
CASSAGQGGGTQYF
>TRBD1|NA|TRBJ1-1|TRBV7-3
TGTGCCAGCAGCCCCGATCTGACAGGGGACACTGAAGCTTTCTTT
CASSPDLTGDTEAFF
>NA|few|TRBJ1-1|TRBV28
TGTGCCAGCAGGTTCGTGGGCACTTTGAACACTGAAGCTTTCTTT
CASRFVGTLNTEAFF
>NA|few|TRBJ1-5|TRBV4-2
TGTGCCAGCCGTACCGGACTGGGCGGCAATCAGCCCCAGCATTTT
CASRTGLGGNQPQHF
>NA|NA|TRBJ2-2|TRBV10-3
TGTGCCATCAGTGAGTCGAAGGGTACCGGGGAGCTGTTTTTT
CAISESKGTGELFF
>NA|NA|TRBJ2-3|TRBV11-2
TGTGCCAGCAGCCCCTTCGGGAGCCCCACAGATACGCAGTATTTT
CASSPFGSPTDTQYF
>TRBD1|few|TRBJ1-2|TRBV24-1
TGTGCCACCAGTGACCCCCGGGACAGCCGCTATGGCTACACCTTC
CATSDPRDSRYGYTF
>NA|NA|TRBJ1-2|TRBV4-1
TGTGCCAGCAGCCAAGATCTTATAGAAAACTATGGCTACACCTTC
CASSQDLIENYGYTF
>NA|few|TRBJ2-1|TRBV12-5
TGTGCTAGTGGTAACTCCCCCTTCAGCGCCCACTTATCCTACAATGAGCAGTTCTTC
CASGNSPFSAHLSYNEQFF
>NA|NA|TRBJ1-5|TRBV6-6
TGTGCCAGCAGTTATAGGGATAGCAATCAGCCCCAGCATTTT
CASSYRDSNQPQHF
>NA|NA|TRBJ2-1|TRBV27
TGTGCTGCGCGGGACATGCATAATGAGCAGTTCTTC
CAARDMHNEQFF
>NA|few|TRBJ2-2|TRBV5-5
TGTGCCAGCAGCTTGTCGTTGGGGAGGAACACCGGGGAGCTGTTTTTT
CASSLSLGRNTGELFF
>NA|many|TRBJ1-5|TRBV7-2
TGTGCCAGCAGCTTAGTCTGGGCGAGCAATCAGCCCCAGCATTTT
CASSLVWASNQPQHF
>TRBD2|once|TRBJ2-3|TRBV15
TGTGCCACCAGCAGAGAGTACTCAGCGGGGGGCCGCACAGATACGCAGTATTTT
CATSREYSAGGRTDTQYF
>NA|NA|TRBJ2-1|TRBV4-1
TGTGCCAGCAGCCAAGATCCTGGGCTCCAGGGCGGGAATGAGCAGTTCTTC
CASSQDPGLQGGNEQFF
>NA|NA|TRBJ1-1|TRBV10-3
TGTGCCATCAGTGAGTCCACAGGGAGGGCGAACACTGAAGCTTTCTTT
CAISESTGRANTEAFF
>NA|few|TRBJ1-1|TRBV7-9
TGTGCCAGCAGCGGAGGACAGCTGAACACTGAAGCTTTCTTT
CASSGGQLNTEAFF
>TRBD2|NA|TRBJ2-1|TRBV29-1
TGCAGCGTTGTTTTAGCGGGACTAGCCCTAGAGCAGTTCTTC
CSVVLAGLALEQFF
>NA|NA|TRBJ2-2|TRBV20-1
TGCAGTGCTACCACGGGGACCACGAAAACCGGGGAGCTGTTTTTT
CSATTGTTKTGELFF
>NA|NA|TRBJ2-3|TRBV6-6
TGTGCCAGCAGTCCACCGTTCGATACGCATTATTTT
CASSPPFDTHYF
>NA|NA|TRBJ1-5|TRBV6-1
TGTGCCAGCAGTGAGGAGGGTCGATATCAGCCCCAGCATTTT
CASSEEGRYQPQHF
>NA|NA|TRBJ2-6|TRBV10-3
TGTGCCATCAGTGTGGGGGTCACAGGTTCTGGGGCCAACGTCCTGACTTTC
CAISVGVTGSGANVLTF
>NA|few|TRBJ1-3|TRBV12-3/TRBV12-4
TGTGCCAGCAGTCGAGGCCCCGTCTCTGGAAACACCATATATTTT
CASSRGPVSGNTIYF
>NA|few|TRBJ1-2|TRBV27
TGTGCCAGCAGCAACCCCAGGGCGGGCGGCTATGGCTACACCTTC
CASSNPRAGGYGYTF
>NA|NA|TRBJ2-5|TRBV2
TGTGCTACAGGGCCAACCCAAGAGACCCAGTACTTC
CATGPTQETQYF
>NA|NA|TRBJ1-1|TRBV12-5
TGTGCTAGTGGTTTTGGCCCCACTGAAGCTTTCTTT
CASGFGPTEAFF
>NA|NA|TRBJ2-2|TRBV7-8
TGTGCCAGCAGCTTAGCGTCCCATGAGAGACCCGGGGAGCTGTTTTTT
CASSLASHERPGELFF
>TRBD1|once|TRBJ2-5|TRBV5-6
TGTGCCAGCAGCTCAATGAAAGGACAGGCCCAAGAGACCCAGTACTTC
CASSSMKGQAQETQYF
>NA|few|TRBJ2-5|TRBV6-1
TGTGCCAGCAGTGTTCGTGGGGGCTGGGAGACCCAGTACTTC
CASSVRGGWETQYF
>NA|NA|TRBJ2-7|TRBV11-2
TGTGCCAGCAGCTCGCATCCGGTACAGGGCTCCTACGAGCCGTACTTC
CASSSHPVQGSYEPYF
>NA|NA|TRBJ1-1|TRBV12-3/TRBV12-4
TGTGCCAGCAGGGTAGGGACTAAGAACACTGAAGCTTTCTTT
CASRVGTKNTEAFF
>NA|NA|TRBJ1-1|TRBV2
TGTGCCAGCAGTGTGGACAGTCCTGAAGCTTTCTTT
CASSVDSPEAFF
>NA|NA|TRBJ1-2|TRBV12-3/TRBV12-4
TGTGCCAGCAGTTTAATAGGCGGGGTCTATGGCTACACCTTC
CASSLIGGVYGYTF
>TRBD1|few|TRBJ1-3|TRBV29-1
TGCAGCGTTGCTGCGACAGGGAGTAACACCATATATTTT
CSVAATGSNTIYF
>TRBD1|NA|TRBJ1-5|TRBV28
TGTGCCAGCAGTTTATCCGGACCCGGGACAGGGGCGAATAGCAATCAGCCCCAGCATTTT
CASSLSGPGTGANSNQPQHF